This T cell receptor beta chain originates from a study of regulatory T cells in long-lasting Graves disease. This CDR3 contains 17 residues. CDR1 and CDR2 from the germline V gene are SEHNR and FQNEAQ (reference sequence). V lost 5 bases and J lost 2, with 22 bases in between. Noted time point: newly diagnosed GD, antithyroid drugs for less than 3 months. After RNA was extracted from PBMCs, the TCR library was made from it. Building of the TCR beta libraries involved iRepertoire HTBI primers and Arm-PCR of CDR3 regions. TCRdb re-called the multiplex PCR reads through MiXCR, storing one row per CDR3 protein. This sample has more than 350,000 distinct CDR3 sequences, with about 16% found just once. These data were likewise used in another study, on T cells in Graves' hyperthyroidism and ophthalmopathy. That report adds: Any patient presenting with uncontrolled infection, other autoimmune disease, pregnancy or lactation was left out. Researchers ran a first-round RT-PCR on the TCR CDR3 using the HTBI primer set.

Sequenced material: peripheral blood mononuclear cells (PBMCs), taken at new diagnosis, from a patient treated with antithyroid drugs. The chain uses TRBV7-9 and TRBJ2-7; possible D gene TRBD2, 5 bases. This receptor was taken from a woman in her thirties with Graves disease. DNA for the CDR3: TGTGCCAGCAGCCCGATGGGTATATGGAGGACCGCCTACGAGCAGTACTTC. This gives the protein CASSPMGIWRTAYEQYF.